One sample yielded the 17 T cell receptor beta chains listed below, sequenced in a study of blood T cell repertoires in COVID-19. Sequencing was performed with immunoSEQ multiplex PCR; in TCRdb, only in-frame clones are kept and a portion is missing. The table includes around 150,000 clones, approximately 80% detected once. The specimen sequenced was peripheral blood. These receptors all stem from a human donor in a cohort sampled during active COVID-19.

The chain combines TRBV9 with TRBJ2-2; a possible D gene is TRBD1 (6 bases). This CDR3 is built from 17 residues. Germline values: CDR1 SGDLS, CDR2 YYNGEE. The V gene lost 4 bases and the J gene lost 4 bases, with 20 bases spanning the gap. Here the CDR3 DNA reads TGTGCCAGCAGCCCACTCCGGGACACCCTCGGCACCGGGGAGCTGTTTTTT. Translated: CASSPLRDTLGTGELFF.

The chain couples TRBV11-2 to TRBJ2-5; 9 bases agree with TRBD1. With V trimmed by 5 bases and J by 9 bases, 16 bases remained unmatched. The germline V gene has CDR1 SGHAT and CDR2 FQNNGV. This CDR3 comprises 16 residues. The CDR3 region has the DNA TGTGCCAGCAGCGTCGAACCGGGACAGGGAGGCGCGGCCCAGTACTTC. Its translation: CASSVEPGQGGAAQYF.

J is TRBJ2-7 and V is TRBV7-9; TRBD1 might be the D (5 bases). V lost 8 bases, J lost 3 bases, and 14 bases lay in between. This CDR3 contains 13 residues. Germline loops: CDR1 SEHNR, CDR2 FQNEAQ (reference sequence). As DNA, the CDR3 is TGTGCCAGCGTGCCCGCAGGGATCTACGAGCAGTACTTC. Protein: CASVPAGIYEQYF.

The V call is TRBV7-8, the J call TRBJ2-1; a possible D gene is TRBD2 (5 bases). This CDR3 has 16 amino acids. From germline, CDR1 is SGHVS and CDR2 FQNEAQ. Trimming shortened V by 4 bases and J by 1 base, and 14 bases separated the two germline ends. The CDR3 spells CASSSNAGGSYNEQFF. CDR3 in DNA: TGTGCCAGCAGCTCTAACGCGGGTGGATCCTACAATGAGCAGTTCTTC. Full variable domain (outside the CDR3, taken from reference TRBV7-8 and TRBJ2-1): GAGVSQSPRYKVAKRGQDVALRCDPISGHVSLFWYQQALGQGPEFLTYFQNEAQLDKSGLPSDRFFAERPEGSVSTLKIQRTQQEDSAVYLCASSSNAGGSYNEQFFGPGTRLTVL.

The chain combines TRBV11-2 with TRBJ2-7, with 9 bases lining up with TRBD1. The J segment lost 3 bases and the V segment lost 0 bases, leaving 12 bases of the junction unmatched. This CDR3 has 18 residues. Germline V gene data show CDR1 as SGHAT and CDR2 as FQNNGV. The CDR3 coding sequence is TGTGCCAGCAGCTTAGACTTCTTCGGGACAGGGCACCGCTACGAGCAGTACTTC. Translation: CASSLDFFGTGHRYEQYF.

The rearrangement joins TRBV9 to TRBJ2-3; D might be TRBD2 (6 bases). Germline-derived CDR1 and CDR2 are SGDLS and YYNGEE. V shed 6 bases and J shed 0 bases, with 11 bases lying between them. The CDR3 covers 14 residues. The CDR3 spells CASKGRSSTDTQYF. CDR3 DNA sequence: TGTGCCAGCAAAGGGAGGTCTAGCACAGATACGCAGTATTTT.

This sequence joins TRBV21-1 and TRBJ2-1; TRBD2 is the table's D call, not checked against the DNA. TRBV21-1 is marked as a pseudogene. This CDR3 region has 13 residues. The CDR3: CASSKLGEDEQFF. The CDR3 DNA is TGTGCCAGCAGCAAACTGGGGGAGGACGAGCAGTTCTTC.

Only a few counts were recorded for this clone. This chain links TRBV3-1 (or the pseudogene TRBV3-2) with TRBJ1-5; 9 bases match TRBD1. The V segment lost 1 base and the J segment 4 bases; nucleotides outside the gene matches: 2. In germline, CDR1 is LGHDT, CDR2 YNNKEL (reference sequence). The CDR3 has 15 amino acids. The CDR3 protein is CASSQGTGENQPQHF. Written as DNA, the CDR3 is TGTGCCAGCAGCCAAGGGACAGGGGAGAATCAGCCCCAGCATTTT.

This clone came up once. The V gene is TRBV28, the J gene TRBJ2-2; 9 nucleotides agree with TRBD1. There are 15 residues in the CDR3. With 4 bases clipped from V and 6 bases from J, the junction kept 6 bases outside the gene matches. Germline CDR1 reads MDHEN; CDR2 reads SYDVKM. The DNA of the CDR3 is TGTGCCAGCAGTTCTCCGGGACAGGGCGCCGGGGAGCTGTTTTTT. This gives the protein CASSSPGQGAGELFF.

At least ten counts were recorded for this clone. The chain employs TRBV10-2 and TRBJ2-3; D unclear. The CDR3 has 15 residues. V lost 3 bases to trimming and J lost 0 bases, with 10 bases between them. Germline V lookup: CDR1 WSHSY, CDR2 SAAADI. CDR3 DNA: TGCGCCAGCAGTGACCTTCGGAGTAGCACAGATACGCAGTATTTT. It encodes CASSDLRSSTDTQYF.

This clone came up once. The chain combines TRBV6-9 with TRBJ2-2; TRBD2 agrees at 13 bases. The germline V gene has CDR1 MNHGY and CDR2 SVAAGI. The CDR3 extends over 19 amino acids. V was pared by 10 bases and J by 3 bases, with 17 bases of the junction left unmatched. The CDR3 loop is CATPKTTSGGVNYTGELFF. CDR3 nucleotides: TGTGCCACCCCGAAAACCACTAGCGGGGGGGTTAATTACACCGGGGAGCTGTTTTTT.

This sequence joins TRBV24-1 and TRBJ2-2, with D perhaps TRBD2 (5 bases). V was pared by 7 bases and J by 6 bases, with 17 bases between. Germline values: CDR1 KGHDR, CDR2 SFDVKD. The CDR3 is 15 amino acids. This CDR3 reads CATRGVGRRAGELFF. DNA of the CDR3: TGTGCCACCAGGGGAGTGGGCAGGCGGGCCGGGGAGCTGTTTTTT.

The chain links TRBV28 to TRBJ1-5; D uncertain. V was pared by 2 bases and J by 2 bases, with 10 bases between. Germline V CDR1 and CDR2: MDHEN, SYDVKM. CDR3 length: 15 amino acids. The CDR3 nucleotides are TGTGCCAGCAGTTTACGTTTGCGTGGCAATCAGCCCCAGCATTTT. This codes for CASSLRLRGNQPQHF.

Turning to this clone: A much larger clone is a single base away; this may be a read error. The chain employs TRBV2 and TRBJ2-5, with 7 nucleotides matching TRBD1. The germline V gene has CDR1 SNHLY and CDR2 FYNNEI. V trimming: 4 bases; J trimming: 2 bases; junction bases outside the gene matches: 1. This CDR3 contains 13 residues. In nucleotides, the CDR3 is TGTGCCAGCAGTGTACAGGGGCAAGAGACCCAGTACTTC. It is translated as CASSVQGQETQYF. Variable domain in full (rest from reference TRBV2 and TRBJ2-5): EPEVTQTPSHQVTQMGQEVILRCVPISNHLYFYWYRQILGQKVEFLVSFYNNEISEKSEIFDDQFSVERPDGSNFTLKIRSTKLEDSAMYFCASSVQGQETQYFGPGTRLLVL.

The V call is TRBV3-1 (or the pseudogene TRBV3-2), the J call TRBJ1-1, with 9 bases lining up with TRBD1. CDR3 size: 19 residues. V was clipped by 1 base and J by 1 base; unmatched bases: 13. Germline V CDR1 and CDR2: LGHDT, YNNKEL (reference sequence). The CDR3 nucleotides read TGTGCCAGCAGCCAAGTGGGTGACAGGGGGTTAATGGGGAACACTGAAGCTTTCTTT. This gives the protein CASSQVGDRGLMGNTEAFF.

The chain recombines TRBV27 with TRBJ2-3; maybe TRBD2 (5 bases). V dropped 3 bases and J dropped 5 bases, with 15 bases sitting between them. CDR3 length: 15 residues. Germline values: CDR1 MNHEY, CDR2 SMNVEV (reference sequence). The CDR3 region has the DNA TGTGCCAGCAGTTTTGGTGGAGGAAGGGTAGATACGCAGTATTTT. It codes for CASSFGGGRVDTQYF.

V usage is TRBV24-1 and J usage is TRBJ1-2; D not certain. The CDR3 has 12 residues. CDR1 and CDR2 from the germline V gene are KGHDR and SFDVKD. The V gene lost 3 bases and the J gene lost 7 bases, with 8 bases spanning the gap. The DNA of the CDR3 is TGTGCCACCAGTGATGTAACGGGTGGCTACACCTTC. Its translation: CATSDVTGGYTF.